The 2 T cell receptor beta chains reported below all come from one sample, sequenced in a study of CD4+ T cells in melanoma. Clones were sequenced by immunoSEQ multiplex PCR, and TCRdb holds only the in-frame ones, with some missing. The data contain around 110,000 clones, approximately 90% of them singletons. Sample: peripheral blood. Receptor source: a human donor with melanoma.

The V gene is TRBV18, the J gene TRBJ2-5; the D is unclear. With 4 bases removed from V and 5 bases from J, the gap between germline ends came to 11 bases. Germline V lookup: CDR1 KGHSH, CDR2 LQKENI. This CDR3 region has 13 residues. The CDR3 nucleotides read TGTGCCAGCTCACAGTCCCGAGAGGAGACCCAGTACTTC. Protein sequence: CASSQSREETQYF. Full variable domain (remainder filled in from reference TRBV18 and TRBJ2-5): NAGVMQNPRHLVRRRGQEARLRCSPMKGHSHVYWYRQLPEEGLKFMVYLQKENIIDESGMPKERFSAEFPKEGPSILRIQQVVRGDSAAYFCASSQSREETQYFGPGTRLLVL.

This chain uses TRBV7-3 with TRBJ2-3, with D possibly TRBD2 on 5 matching bases. The V gene's germline CDR1 is SGHTA and CDR2 FQGTGA. CDR3 length equals 12 residues. Trimming stripped 5 bases from V and 7 bases from J, with 10 bases between. DNA for the CDR3: TGTGCCAGCAGCCTGACGGGATATACGCAGTATTTT. This codes for CASSLTGYTQYF.